This T cell receptor beta chain stems from a study of T cell responses to AZD1222 COVID-19 vaccine. The study's findings and limits: Targeting of unmutated variant regions was reportedly seen in nearly half of spike-specific TCRs. Spike-specific TCRs gained breadth and depth after people received two AZD1222 doses.

Clones were sequenced by immunoSEQ multiplex PCR, and TCRdb holds only the in-frame ones, with some missing. The sample includes approximately 64,000 clones, roughly 84% seen only once; the top ten take 9.8%. Germline values: CDR1 SQVTM, CDR2 ANQGSEA. The CDR3 has 14 residues. V dropped 3 bases and J dropped 5; count of bases not matched to a gene: 9. To note about this clone: Antigen: not known.

The chain carries TRBV29-1 and TRBJ1-1, with 7 bases that match TRBD1. Sequencing was performed on peripheral blood, taken on day 0 of AZD1222 vaccination. The TCR originated in an adult in good health. The CDR3 DNA reads TGCAGCGTTGATGAAGGGGGCTCGGGGACTGAAGCTTTCTTT. Translation gives CSVDEGGSGTEAFF.